The sequence of this TCR beta chain was determined in a study of spatial heterogeneity in lung cancer. Background on the study: Around two years after resection was the median timing of the follow-up PBMC samples, which were sequenced when available. Sequence detection consistently recorded a greater number of beta-chain than alpha-chain sequences. Raw reads showed each unique TCR and UMI combination turning up more than ten times on average.

This clonotype is labeled as large. Trimming took off 2 bases at V and 5 bases at J, with 7 bases between the two ends. This CDR3 has 12 amino acids. In germline, CDR1 is GTSNPN, CDR2 SVGIG (reference sequence). TCRdb redid the calling of the 5' RACE reads with MiXCR, one entry per CDR3 protein. Here the sample spans about 30,000 distinct CDR3 sequences, around 6% being singletons. Time point noted: blood at routine non-recurrence follow-up after resection. Whole RNA obtained from tumor, nontumor lung or frozen PBMC underwent sequencing without sorting. The rearrangement links TRBV30 to TRBJ2-1; D gene unclear. The sequence came from a male donor with early-stage non-small cell lung cancer. Sequenced here: PBMCs, sampled at follow-up. The CDR3 here is CAWSSWDNEQFF. In DNA form, the CDR3 reads TGTGCCTGGAGTTCCTGGGACAATGAGCAGTTCTTC.